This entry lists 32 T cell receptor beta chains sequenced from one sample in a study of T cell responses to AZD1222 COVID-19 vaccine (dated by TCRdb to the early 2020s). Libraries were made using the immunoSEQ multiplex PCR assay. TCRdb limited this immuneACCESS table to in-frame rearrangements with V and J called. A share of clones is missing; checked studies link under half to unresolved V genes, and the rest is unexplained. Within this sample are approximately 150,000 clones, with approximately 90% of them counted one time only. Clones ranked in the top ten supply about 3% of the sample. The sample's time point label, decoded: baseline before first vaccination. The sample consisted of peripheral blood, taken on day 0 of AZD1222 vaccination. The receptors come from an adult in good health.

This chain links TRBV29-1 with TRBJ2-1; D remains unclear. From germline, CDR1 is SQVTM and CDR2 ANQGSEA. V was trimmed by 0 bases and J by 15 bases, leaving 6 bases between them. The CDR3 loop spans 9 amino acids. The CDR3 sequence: CSVEDPLFF. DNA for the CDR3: TGCAGCGTTGAAGATCCTCTGTTCTTC.

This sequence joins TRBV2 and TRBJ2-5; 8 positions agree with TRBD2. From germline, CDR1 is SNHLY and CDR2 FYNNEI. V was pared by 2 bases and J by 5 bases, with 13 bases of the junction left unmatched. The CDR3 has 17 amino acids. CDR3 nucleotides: TGTGCCAGCAGTGAAAAGGAGATTAGCGGGGCCGGTGAGACCCAGTACTTC. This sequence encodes CASSEKEISGAGETQYF.

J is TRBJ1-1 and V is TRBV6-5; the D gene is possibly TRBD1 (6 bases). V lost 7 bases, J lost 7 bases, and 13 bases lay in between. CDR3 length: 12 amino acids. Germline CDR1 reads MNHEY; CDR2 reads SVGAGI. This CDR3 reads CASNLIGGEAFF. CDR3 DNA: TGTGCCAGCAACCTGATAGGGGGTGAAGCTTTCTTT.

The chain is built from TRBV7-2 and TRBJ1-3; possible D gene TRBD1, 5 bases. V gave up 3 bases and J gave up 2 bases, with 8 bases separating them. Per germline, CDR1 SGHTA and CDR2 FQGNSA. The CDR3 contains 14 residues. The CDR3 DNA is TGTGCCAGCAGCTTCCAGGGAACTGGAAACACCATATATTTT. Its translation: CASSFQGTGNTIYF.

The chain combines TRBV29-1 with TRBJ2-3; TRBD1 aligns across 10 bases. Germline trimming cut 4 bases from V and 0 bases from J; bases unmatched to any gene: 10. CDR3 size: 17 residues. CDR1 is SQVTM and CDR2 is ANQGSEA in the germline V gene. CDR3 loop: CSVALGQGHTSTDTQYF. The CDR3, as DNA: TGCAGCGTTGCCCTGGGACAGGGGCATACTAGCACAGATACGCAGTATTTT.

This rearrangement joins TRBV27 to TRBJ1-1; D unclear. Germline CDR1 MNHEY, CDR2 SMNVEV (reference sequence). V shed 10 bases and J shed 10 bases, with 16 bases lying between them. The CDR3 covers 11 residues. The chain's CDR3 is CAIYGRIRAFF. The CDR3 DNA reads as TGTGCCATTTACGGCAGGATTAGAGCTTTCTTT.

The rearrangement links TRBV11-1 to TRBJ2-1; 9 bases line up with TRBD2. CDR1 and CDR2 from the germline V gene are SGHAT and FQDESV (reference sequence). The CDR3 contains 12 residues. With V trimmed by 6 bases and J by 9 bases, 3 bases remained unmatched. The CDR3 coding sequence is TGTGCCAGCAGACCGACTAGCGGTGAGCAGTTCTTC. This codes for CASRPTSGEQFF.

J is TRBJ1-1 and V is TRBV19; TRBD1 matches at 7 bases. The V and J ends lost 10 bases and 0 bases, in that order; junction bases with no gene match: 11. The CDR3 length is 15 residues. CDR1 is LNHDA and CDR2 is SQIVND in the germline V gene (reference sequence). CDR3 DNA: TGTGCCACTACGGGACAGATTGTAATGAACACTGAAGCTTTCTTT. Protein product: CATTGQIVMNTEAFF.

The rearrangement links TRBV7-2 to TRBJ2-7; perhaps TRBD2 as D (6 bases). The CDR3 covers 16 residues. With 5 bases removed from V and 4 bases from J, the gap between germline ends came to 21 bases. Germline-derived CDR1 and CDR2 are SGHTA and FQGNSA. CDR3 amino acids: CASSPSSAGPGYEQYF. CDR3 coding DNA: TGTGCCAGCAGCCCTAGTTCGGCGGGGCCAGGTTACGAGCAGTACTTC. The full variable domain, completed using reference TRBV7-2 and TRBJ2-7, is GAGVSQSPSNKVTEKGKDVELRCDPISGHTALYWYRQSLGQGLEFLIYFQGNSAPDKSGLPSDRFSAERTGGSVSTLTIQRTQQEDSAVYLCASSPSSAGPGYEQYFGPGTRLTVT.

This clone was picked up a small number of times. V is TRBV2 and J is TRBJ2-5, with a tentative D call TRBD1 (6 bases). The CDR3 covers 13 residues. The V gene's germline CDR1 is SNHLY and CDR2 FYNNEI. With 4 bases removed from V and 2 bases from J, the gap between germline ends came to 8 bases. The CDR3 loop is CASSGGQQETQYF. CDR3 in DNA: TGTGCCAGCAGTGGGGGGCAACAAGAGACCCAGTACTTC.

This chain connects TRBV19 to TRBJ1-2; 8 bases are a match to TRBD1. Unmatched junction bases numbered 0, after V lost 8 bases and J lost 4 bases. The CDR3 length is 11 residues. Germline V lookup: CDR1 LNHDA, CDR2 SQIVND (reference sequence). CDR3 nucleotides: TGTGCCAGTGGACAGGGCTATGGCTACACCTTC. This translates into CASGQGYGYTF.

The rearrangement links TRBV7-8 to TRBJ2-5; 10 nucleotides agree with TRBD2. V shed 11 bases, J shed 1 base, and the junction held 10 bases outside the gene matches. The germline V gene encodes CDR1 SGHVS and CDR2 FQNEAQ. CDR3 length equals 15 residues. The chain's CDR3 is CALAGVAGGQETQYF. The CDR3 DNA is TGTGCCCTCGCGGGGGTAGCGGGGGGCCAAGAGACCCAGTACTTC.

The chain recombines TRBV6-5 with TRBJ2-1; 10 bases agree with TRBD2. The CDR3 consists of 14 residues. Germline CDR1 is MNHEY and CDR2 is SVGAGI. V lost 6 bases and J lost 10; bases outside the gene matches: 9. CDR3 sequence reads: CASSSAGGPGEQFF. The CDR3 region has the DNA TGTGCCAGCAGCTCAGCGGGGGGGCCGGGAGAGCAGTTCTTC.

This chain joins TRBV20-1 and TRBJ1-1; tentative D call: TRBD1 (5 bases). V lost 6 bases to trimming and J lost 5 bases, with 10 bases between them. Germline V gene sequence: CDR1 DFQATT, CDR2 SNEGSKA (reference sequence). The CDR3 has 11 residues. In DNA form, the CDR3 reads TGCAGTGCGGTCGGGGGGACTGAAGCTTTCTTT. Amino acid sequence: CSAVGGTEAFF.

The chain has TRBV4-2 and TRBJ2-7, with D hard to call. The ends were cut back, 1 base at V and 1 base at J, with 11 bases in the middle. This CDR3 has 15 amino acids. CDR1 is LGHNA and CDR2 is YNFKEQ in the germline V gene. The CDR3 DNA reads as TGTGCCAGCAGCCAAGCAATGAGCTCTTCCTACGAGCAGTACTTC. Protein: CASSQAMSSSYEQYF.

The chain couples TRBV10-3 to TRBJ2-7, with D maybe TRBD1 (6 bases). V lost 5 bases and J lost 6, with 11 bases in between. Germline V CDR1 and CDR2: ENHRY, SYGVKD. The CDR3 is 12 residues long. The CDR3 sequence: CAISTGLGEQYF. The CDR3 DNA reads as TGTGCCATCAGTACAGGGTTAGGCGAGCAGTACTTC.

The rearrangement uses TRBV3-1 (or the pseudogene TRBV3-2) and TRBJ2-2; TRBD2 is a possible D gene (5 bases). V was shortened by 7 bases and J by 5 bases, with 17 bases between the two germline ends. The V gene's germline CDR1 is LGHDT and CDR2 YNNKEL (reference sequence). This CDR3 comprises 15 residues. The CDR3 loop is CASNKMGRETGELFF. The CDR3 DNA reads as TGTGCCAGCAACAAGATGGGGAGAGAGACCGGGGAGCTGTTTTTT.

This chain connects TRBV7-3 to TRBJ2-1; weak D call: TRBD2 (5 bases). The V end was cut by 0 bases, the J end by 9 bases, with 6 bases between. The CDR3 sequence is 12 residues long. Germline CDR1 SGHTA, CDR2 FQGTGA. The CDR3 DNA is TGTGCCAGCAGCTTAACAGGGAGTGAGCAGTTCTTC. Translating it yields CASSLTGSEQFF.

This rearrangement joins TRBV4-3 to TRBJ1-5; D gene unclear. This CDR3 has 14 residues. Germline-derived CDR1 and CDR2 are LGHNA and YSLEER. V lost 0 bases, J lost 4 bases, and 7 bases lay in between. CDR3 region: CASSQDLRNQPQHF. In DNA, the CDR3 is TGCGCCAGCAGCCAAGATTTAAGGAATCAGCCCCAGCATTTT.

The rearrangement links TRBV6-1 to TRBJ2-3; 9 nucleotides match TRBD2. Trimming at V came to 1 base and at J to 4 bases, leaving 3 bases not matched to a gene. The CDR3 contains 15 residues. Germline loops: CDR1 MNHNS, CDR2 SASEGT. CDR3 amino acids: CASSEEAGGADTQYF. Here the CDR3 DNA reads TGTGCCAGCAGTGAAGAAGCGGGGGGCGCAGATACGCAGTATTTT.

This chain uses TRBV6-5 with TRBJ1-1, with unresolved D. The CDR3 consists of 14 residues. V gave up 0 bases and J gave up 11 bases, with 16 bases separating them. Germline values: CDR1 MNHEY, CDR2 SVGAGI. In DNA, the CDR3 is TGTGCCAGCAGTTACTCGATGGGGTTTCCTTTCGCTTTCTTT. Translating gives CASSYSMGFPFAFF.

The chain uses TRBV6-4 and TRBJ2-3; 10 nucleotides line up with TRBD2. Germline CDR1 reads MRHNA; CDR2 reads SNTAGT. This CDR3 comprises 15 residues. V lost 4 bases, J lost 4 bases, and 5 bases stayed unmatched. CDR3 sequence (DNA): TGTGCCAGCAGTGGAACCCTAGCGGGGGCAGATACGCAGTATTTT. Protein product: CASSGTLAGADTQYF.

The CDR3 DNA reads TGCGCCAGCAGCTTATACATCCCGGGAACGACCCGAGGAGATACGCAGTATTTT. It yields the protein CASSLYIPGTTRGDTQYF. The chain is built from TRBV5-1 and TRBJ2-3; the D gene is possibly TRBD2 (5 bases). V dropped 2 bases and J dropped 5 bases, with 24 bases sitting between them. The CDR3 runs 18 residues. Germline V gives CDR1 SGHRS, CDR2 YFSETQ.

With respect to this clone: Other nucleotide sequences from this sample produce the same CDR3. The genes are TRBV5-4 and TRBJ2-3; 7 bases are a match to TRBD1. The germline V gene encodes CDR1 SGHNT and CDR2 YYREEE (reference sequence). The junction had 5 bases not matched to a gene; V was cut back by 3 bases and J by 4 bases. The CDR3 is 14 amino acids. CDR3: CASSYRQGPDTQYF. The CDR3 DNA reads TGTGCCAGCAGCTATCGACAGGGCCCAGATACGCAGTATTTT.

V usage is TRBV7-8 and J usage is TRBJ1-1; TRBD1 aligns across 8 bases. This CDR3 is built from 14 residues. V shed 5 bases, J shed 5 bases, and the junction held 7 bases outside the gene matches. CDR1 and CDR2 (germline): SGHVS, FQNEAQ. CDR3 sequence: CASSITGGGTEAFF. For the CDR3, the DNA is TGTGCCAGCAGCATTACAGGGGGAGGGACTGAAGCTTTCTTT.

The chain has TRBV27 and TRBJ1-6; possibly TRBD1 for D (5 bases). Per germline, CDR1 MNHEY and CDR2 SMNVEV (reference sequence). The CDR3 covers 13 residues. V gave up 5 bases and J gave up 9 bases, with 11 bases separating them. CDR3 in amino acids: CASSPGLFSPLHF. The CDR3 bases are TGTGCCAGCAGTCCGGGACTGTTTTCACCCCTCCACTTT.

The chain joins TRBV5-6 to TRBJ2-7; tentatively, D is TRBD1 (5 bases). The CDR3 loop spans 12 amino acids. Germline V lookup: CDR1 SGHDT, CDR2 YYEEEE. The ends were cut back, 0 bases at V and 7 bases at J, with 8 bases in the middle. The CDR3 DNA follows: TGTGCCAGCAGCTTGGTGGGGCGGGAGCAGTACTTC. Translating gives CASSLVGREQYF.

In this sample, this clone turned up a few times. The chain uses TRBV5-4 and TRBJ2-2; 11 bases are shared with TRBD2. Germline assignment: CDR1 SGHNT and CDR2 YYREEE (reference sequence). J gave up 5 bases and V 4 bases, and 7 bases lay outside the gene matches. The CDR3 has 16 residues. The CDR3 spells CASSQGPSGGTGELFF. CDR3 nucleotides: TGTGCCAGCAGCCAGGGTCCTAGCGGGGGGACCGGGGAGCTGTTTTTT.

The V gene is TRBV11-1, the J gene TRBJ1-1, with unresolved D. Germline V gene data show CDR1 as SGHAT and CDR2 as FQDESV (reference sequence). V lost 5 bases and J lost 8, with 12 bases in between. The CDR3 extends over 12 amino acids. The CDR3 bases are TGTGCCAGCAGCCCCCGGGGTGCCGAAGCTTTCTTT. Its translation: CASSPRGAEAFF.

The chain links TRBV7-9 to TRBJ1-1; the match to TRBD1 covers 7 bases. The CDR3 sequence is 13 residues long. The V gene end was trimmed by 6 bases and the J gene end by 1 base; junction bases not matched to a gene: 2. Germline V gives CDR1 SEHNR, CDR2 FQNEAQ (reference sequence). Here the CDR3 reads CASSGDRNTEAFF. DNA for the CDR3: TGTGCCAGCAGTGGGGACAGGAACACTGAAGCTTTCTTT.

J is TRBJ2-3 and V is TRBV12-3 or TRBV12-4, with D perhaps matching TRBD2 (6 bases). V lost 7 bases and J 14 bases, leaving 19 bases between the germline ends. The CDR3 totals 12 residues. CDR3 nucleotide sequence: TGTGCCAGCACCGTAGGAGGGTGGGGTGTGTATTTT. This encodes CASTVGGWGVYF.

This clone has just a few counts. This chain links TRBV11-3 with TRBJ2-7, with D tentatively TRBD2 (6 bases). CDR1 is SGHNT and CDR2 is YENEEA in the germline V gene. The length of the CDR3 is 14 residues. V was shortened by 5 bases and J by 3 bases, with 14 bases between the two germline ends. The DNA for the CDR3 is TGTGCCAGCAGCCCCGGTGGGGGGAACTACGAGCAGTACTTC. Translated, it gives CASSPGGGNYEQYF.